This T cell receptor (beta chain) was identified during a study of shared clonotypes between healthy human individuals. Study outcomes and limitations: The four-donor shared clonotypes exceeded non-shared clonotypes in generation probability, with non-shared ones scoring lower. Some naive CD4 clonotypes, 4% to 6%, turned up in common across four donors.

Of note for this clone: Its antigen is undetermined.

V lost 6 bases and J lost 0; bases outside the gene matches: 6. The CDR3 consists of 16 residues. Germline V gives CDR1 MNHEY, CDR2 SMNVEV (reference sequence). The naive CD8 fraction comprised CD45RO-negative cells positively selected for CCR7 and excluded terminally differentiated effector memory CD45RA+ cells. The assay used deep level. Sequencing used immunoSEQ multiplex PCR; TCRdb keeps in-frame clones, though not all of them. The sample holds about 700,000 clones, 92% seen once. Sequences were obtained from naive CD8+ T cells sorted from blood. The source is a man aged 30-40 years in good health. V gene TRBV27 combines with J gene TRBJ1-5; 9 nucleotides line up with TRBD1. This CDR3 is CASRSPGQGSNQPQHF. The CDR3 DNA sequence: TGTGCCAGCAGATCCCCGGGACAGGGTAGCAATCAGCCCCAGCATTTT.